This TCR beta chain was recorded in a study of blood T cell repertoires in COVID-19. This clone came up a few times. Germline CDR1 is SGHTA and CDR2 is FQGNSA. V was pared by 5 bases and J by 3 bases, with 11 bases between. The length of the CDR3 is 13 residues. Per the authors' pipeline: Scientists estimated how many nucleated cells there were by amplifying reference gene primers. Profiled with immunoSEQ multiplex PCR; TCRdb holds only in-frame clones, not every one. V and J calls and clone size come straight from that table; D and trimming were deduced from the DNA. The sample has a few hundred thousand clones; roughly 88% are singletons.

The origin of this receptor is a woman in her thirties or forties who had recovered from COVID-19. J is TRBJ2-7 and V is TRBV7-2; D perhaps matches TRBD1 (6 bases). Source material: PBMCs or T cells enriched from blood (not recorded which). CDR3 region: CASSDRTNYEQYF. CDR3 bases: TGTGCCAGCAGCGACAGGACGAACTACGAGCAGTACTTC.